The 18 T cell receptor beta chains listed next were all sequenced from one sample in a study of OX40 agonist ivuxolimab in advanced cancers. Sequencing used immunoSEQ multiplex PCR; TCRdb keeps in-frame clones, though not all of them. The top ten clones hold under 2% of a sample with roughly 80,000 clones, roughly four fifths of them seen once. The sample in question was CD4+ or CD8+ T cells sorted from blood, obtained in a trial of the OX40 agonist ivuxolimab. These receptors originate from an adult with an advanced solid tumor such as melanoma, head and neck, liver or kidney cancer.

This clone was counted only a few times. The chain links TRBV5-1 to TRBJ1-4, with TRBD1 identical over 9 bases. J lost 8 bases, V lost 2 bases, and 10 bases had no gene match. CDR3 length equals 16 residues. Germline loops: CDR1 SGHRS, CDR2 YFSETQ. The DNA of the CDR3 is TGCGCCAGCAGCTTAACACCGGGACAGGGAGGCGAAAAACTGTTTTTT. This sequence encodes CASSLTPGQGGEKLFF.

The chain links TRBV4-3 to TRBJ2-3; no firm D call. Germline-derived CDR1 and CDR2 are LGHNA and YSLEER. Trimming shortened V by 4 bases and J by 4 bases, and 15 bases separated the two germline ends. CDR3 length: 15 residues. The CDR3 reads CASSRQHLTPDTQYF. CDR3 bases: TGCGCCAGCAGCCGACAACATTTGACTCCAGATACGCAGTATTTT.

The chain employs TRBV28 and TRBJ2-7; D might be TRBD1 (5 bases). This CDR3 is built from 15 residues. CDR1 and CDR2 (germline): MDHEN, SYDVKM. V dropped 5 bases and J dropped 3 bases, with 17 bases sitting between them. CDR3 in amino acids: CASSGHLPGGYEQYF. The CDR3 coding sequence is TGTGCCAGCAGTGGACACCTTCCTGGCGGCTACGAGCAGTACTTC.

This clone has more than one count but fewer than ten. The rearrangement uses TRBV11-2 and TRBJ1-2; D may be TRBD1 (6 bases). Germline V gene sequence: CDR1 SGHAT, CDR2 FQNNGV. V was trimmed by 5 bases and J by 7 bases, leaving 29 bases between them. CDR3 length: 18 amino acids. The chain's CDR3 is CASSEGGGRPNFHGGYTF. For the CDR3, the DNA is TGTGCCAGCAGCGAAGGGGGGGGGCGACCTAATTTTCACGGTGGCTACACCTTC.

This chain links TRBV29-1 with TRBJ2-2; no clear D. The germline V gene encodes CDR1 SQVTM and CDR2 ANQGSEA. This CDR3 has 13 residues. With 7 bases removed from V and 0 bases from J, the gap between germline ends came to 9 bases. CDR3 amino acids: CSADTSNTGELFF. The CDR3 coding sequence is TGCAGCGCAGACACCTCGAACACCGGGGAGCTGTTTTTT.

This clone came up once. The rearrangement joins TRBV28 to TRBJ1-4; 8 positions match TRBD1. The CDR3 length is 17 residues. Per germline, CDR1 MDHEN and CDR2 SYDVKM. J gave up 0 bases and V 2 bases, and 5 bases lay outside the gene matches. The DNA of the CDR3 is TGTGCCAGCAGTTTAAACAGGGGGTCGGCAACTAATGAAAAACTGTTTTTT. It yields the protein CASSLNRGSATNEKLFF.

The chain recombines TRBV9 with TRBJ1-1; 8 nucleotides match TRBD1. The CDR3 is 15 residues long. The germline V gene encodes CDR1 SGDLS and CDR2 YYNGEE. V trimming: 3 bases; J trimming: 2 bases; junction bases outside the gene matches: 6. The CDR3 DNA reads as TGTGCCAGCAGCGAGGGACAGGCCAGCAACACTGAAGCTTTCTTT. Protein: CASSEGQASNTEAFF.

The V and J genes are TRBV11-2 and TRBJ1-2; D is ambiguous. Germline CDR1 reads SGHAT; CDR2 reads FQNNGV. V lost 5 bases and J 0 bases, leaving 19 bases between the germline ends. The CDR3 extends over 17 amino acids. CDR3 sequence: CASSPQAVGRANYGYTF. The CDR3 DNA is TGTGCCAGCAGCCCCCAGGCGGTTGGCAGAGCTAACTATGGCTACACCTTC.

J is TRBJ1-1 and V is TRBV29-1; D is perhaps TRBD1 (5 bases). In germline, CDR1 is SQVTM, CDR2 ANQGSEA. The CDR3 is 13 amino acids. Trimming left V 3 bases short and J 2 bases short, with 10 bases between. The CDR3: CSVDRVLNTEAFF. The CDR3 DNA sequence: TGCAGCGTTGACAGGGTGCTTAACACTGAAGCTTTCTTT.

The rearrangement uses TRBV5-1 and TRBJ1-1; TRBD1 matches 7 bases. The J segment lost 3 bases and the V segment lost 2 bases, leaving 7 bases of the junction unmatched. Germline CDR1 and CDR2: SGHRS and YFSETQ. The CDR3 runs 15 residues. CDR3: CASSFTGAGDTEAFF. The CDR3, as DNA: TGCGCCAGCAGCTTTACAGGGGCCGGGGACACTGAAGCTTTCTTT.

The CDR3 sequence is CASSEGPQTQYF. The CDR3 DNA sequence: TGTGCCAGCAGTGAAGGCCCCCAGACCCAGTACTTC. V and J are TRBV6-1 and TRBJ2-5; D is uncertain. This CDR3 is 12 amino acids long. Germline V CDR1 and CDR2: MNHNS, SASEGT. V was cut by 1 base and J by 6 bases, with 6 bases left in between.

The chain carries TRBV14 and TRBJ2-7; 7 positions match TRBD2. The CDR3 has 12 residues. V trimming: 6 bases; J trimming: 5 bases; junction bases outside the gene matches: 4. Germline V gene sequence: CDR1 SGHDN, CDR2 FVKESK. The CDR3 here is CASRGGANEQYF. DNA for the CDR3: TGTGCCAGCAGGGGAGGGGCGAACGAGCAGTACTTC.

The CDR3, as DNA: TGCGCCAGCAGCTACGACGGGACTTCGAACACTGAAGCTTTCTTT. Protein product: CASSYDGTSNTEAFF. V usage is TRBV5-1 and J usage is TRBJ1-1; a weak D match, TRBD1 (5 bases). V was trimmed by 3 bases and J by 1 base, leaving 13 bases between them. The CDR3 extends over 15 amino acids. Germline V lookup: CDR1 SGHRS, CDR2 YFSETQ.

This sequence joins TRBV5-5 and TRBJ2-5; maybe TRBD1 (6 bases). V was shortened by 2 bases and J by 1 base, with 15 bases between the two germline ends. Germline CDR1 SGHKS, CDR2 YYEKEE (reference sequence). The CDR3 contains 16 residues. The CDR3 region is CASSLSWQGLQETQYF. CDR3 bases: TGTGCCAGCAGCTTATCGTGGCAGGGGCTCCAAGAGACCCAGTACTTC.

The chain links TRBV5-6 to TRBJ1-2; possibly TRBD1 for D (6 bases). With 4 bases removed from V and 6 bases from J, the gap between germline ends came to 19 bases. Germline V gene lookup returns CDR1 SGHDT and CDR2 YYEEEE. The CDR3 contains 15 residues. CDR3 sequence (DNA): TGTGCCAGCAGCCCTACCCGCCGGGGGGGGCATGGCTACACCTTC. Protein product: CASSPTRRGGHGYTF.

The chain combines TRBV7-2 with TRBJ1-1; no reliable D call. The CDR3 consists of 12 residues. Germline V gene sequence: CDR1 SGHTA, CDR2 FQGNSA. The V end was cut by 8 bases, the J end by 0 bases, with 7 bases between. The CDR3 loop is CASERMNTEAFF. DNA of the CDR3: TGTGCCAGCGAACGGATGAACACTGAAGCTTTCTTT.

This chain joins TRBV11-2 and TRBJ1-1; the match to TRBD1 covers 7 bases. There are 15 residues in the CDR3. Germline CDR1 SGHAT, CDR2 FQNNGV. Trimming took 6 bases from V and 2 from J; bases not matched to a gene: 9. This CDR3 reads CASSYRQGTNTEAFF. The CDR3 nucleotides read TGTGCCAGCAGTTACAGACAGGGTACCAACACTGAAGCTTTCTTT.

The rearrangement links TRBV19 to TRBJ2-1; 16 bases are shared with TRBD2. V lost 4 bases, J lost 9 bases, and 12 bases stayed unmatched. Germline V lookup: CDR1 LNHDA, CDR2 SQIVND (reference sequence). The CDR3 is 18 amino acids. The CDR3 region is CASSTTGTSGGARGEQFF. The DNA for the CDR3 is TGTGCCAGTAGTACAACGGGGACTAGCGGGGGGGCGAGAGGTGAGCAGTTCTTC.